Following are 29 T cell receptor beta chains from one sample sequenced in a study of shared clonotypes between healthy human individuals. TCRdb keeps only in-frame clones here, not all; method: immunoSEQ multiplex PCR. The sample lists about 1 million clones; more than 60% were seen once. Sequenced sample: memory CD4+ T cells sorted from blood. As to subset: CD45RA-negative fraction. These receptors came from a man aged 18 to 30 in good health.

This clone has just one count. V is TRBV30 and J is TRBJ1-2, with TRBD1 matching over 10 bases. V was clipped by 2 bases and J by 8 bases; unmatched bases: 8. The CDR3 has 14 residues. Germline V CDR1 and CDR2: GTSNPN, SVGIG (reference sequence). The CDR3 sequence is CAWSLGTGAKGYTF. The CDR3 region has the DNA TGTGCCTGGAGTCTGGGGACAGGGGCTAAGGGCTACACCTTC.

To note about this clone: One base away lies a much larger clone, so this may be a sequencing read error. This chain joins TRBV7-8 and TRBJ2-2; 7 nucleotides agree with TRBD1. CDR1 is SGHVS and CDR2 is FQNEAQ in the germline V gene. The junction had 4 bases not matched to a gene; V was cut back by 5 bases and J by 1 base. This CDR3 has 15 amino acids. The CDR3 here is CASSPRTGNTGELFF. The CDR3 nucleotides are TGTGCCAGCAGCCCGCGGACAGGGAACACCGGGGAGCTGTTTTTT.

This chain links TRBV6-1 with TRBJ1-1; TRBD1 agrees at 10 bases. The CDR3 extends over 18 amino acids. CDR1 and CDR2 from the germline V gene are MNHNS and SASEGT. With 4 bases clipped from V and 3 bases from J, the junction kept 14 bases outside the gene matches. The CDR3 loop reads CASSGSGTGAQGDTEAFF. CDR3 DNA: TGTGCCAGCAGTGGGTCCGGGACAGGGGCCCAAGGGGACACTGAAGCTTTCTTT.

The chain couples TRBV28 to TRBJ2-5; 7 bases are shared with TRBD2. CDR3 length: 13 residues. Losses at the gene ends were 3 bases for V and 3 bases for J; bases not matched to a gene: 1. Germline V gene data show CDR1 as MDHEN and CDR2 as SYDVKM. CDR3 sequence reads: CASSFGGKETQYF. CDR3 DNA sequence: TGTGCCAGCAGTTTCGGGGGGAAAGAGACCCAGTACTTC.

Regarding this clone: Mismatch with germline at one junction end may stem from a read error. The J gene is TRBJ2-5, the V gene TRBV2; weak D call: TRBD2 (5 bases). CDR1 is SNHLY and CDR2 is FYNNEI in the germline V gene. The CDR3 consists of 16 residues. The DNA of the CDR3 is TGTGCCAGCAGAGAAGCCCGGACTGGAGGAAAAGAGACCCAGTACTTC. Residues: CASREARTGGKETQYF.

This clone was observed a handful of times. The chain combines TRBV25-1 with TRBJ2-6; D is perhaps TRBD2 (5 bases). The V end was cut by 10 bases, the J end by 4 bases, with 8 bases between. CDR1 is MGHDK, CDR2 SYGVNS, per germline. The CDR3 is 12 amino acids. CDR3 sequence: CATSGGANVLTF. The CDR3 nucleotides are TGTGCCACCTCGGGGGGGGCCAACGTCCTGACTTTC.

V usage is TRBV5-6 and J usage is TRBJ1-6, with D possibly TRBD1 on 5 matching bases. Deletions cut 4 bases from V and 8 bases from J, with 19 bases between. Germline CDR1 is SGHDT and CDR2 is YYEEEE. This CDR3 is 16 amino acids long. The CDR3 spells CASSPGAGPGDSPLHF. As DNA, the CDR3 is TGTGCCAGCAGCCCCGGAGCGGGGCCCGGGGATTCACCCCTCCACTTT.

The chain employs TRBV28 and TRBJ1-3, with D unresolved. Per the germline V gene, CDR1 is MDHEN and CDR2 is SYDVKM. CDR3 length equals 15 residues. V shed 5 bases and J shed 0 bases, with 11 bases lying between them. The CDR3 sequence: CASSLPPGSGNTIYF. The DNA of the CDR3 is TGTGCCAGCAGTCTACCCCCTGGCTCTGGAAACACCATATATTTT.

This chain links TRBV5-4 with TRBJ2-1; the match to TRBD2 covers 10 bases. The CDR3 covers 15 residues. Germline assignment: CDR1 SGHNT and CDR2 YYREEE (reference sequence). The V gene end was trimmed by 4 bases and the J gene end by 5 bases; junction bases not matched to a gene: 6. The CDR3 reads CASSDGTSANNEQFF. CDR3 in DNA: TGTGCCAGCAGCGACGGGACTAGCGCGAACAATGAGCAGTTCTTC.

This chain uses TRBV6-9 with TRBJ1-1; D remains ambiguous. The CDR3 totals 13 residues. Trimming shortened V by 4 bases and J by 1 base, and 7 bases separated the two germline ends. The germline CDR1 and CDR2 sequences are MNHGY and SVAAGI. DNA of the CDR3: TGTGCCAGCAGTTTTCCGGGGAACACTGAAGCTTTCTTT. The encoded protein is CASSFPGNTEAFF.

In this sample, this clone turned up a few times. V is TRBV18 and J is TRBJ1-1; D is uncertain. CDR3 length: 14 residues. The V end lost 3 bases, the J end lost 1 base, and 9 bases lay between the germline ends. From germline, CDR1 is KGHSH and CDR2 LQKENI. CDR3 region: CASSPMTGNTEAFF. The CDR3 DNA reads as TGTGCCAGCTCACCCATGACGGGGAACACTGAAGCTTTCTTT.

The CDR3 DNA is TGTGCCAGCAGTACCCGGGAGGCCCAGTACTTC. Translation: CASSTREAQYF. The rearrangement joins TRBV6-5 to TRBJ2-5; 7 bases are a match to TRBD2. With 5 bases clipped from V and 9 bases from J, the junction kept 3 bases outside the gene matches. The germline V gene encodes CDR1 MNHEY and CDR2 SVGAGI. The CDR3 sequence is 11 residues long.

The chain combines TRBV12-5 with TRBJ1-2; TRBD1 matches 7 bases. Germline V lookup: CDR1 LGHNT, CDR2 FRNRAP. J gave up 4 bases and V 3 bases, and 11 bases lay outside the gene matches. This CDR3 has 16 amino acids. In DNA form, the CDR3 reads TGTGCTAGTGGTTTAAGCACCACAGGGGAGGCCTATGGCTACACCTTC. This codes for CASGLSTTGEAYGYTF.

The J gene is TRBJ2-1, the V gene TRBV7-2, with D unclear. The V and J ends lost 1 base and 0 bases respectively, with 10 bases between them. This CDR3 is 16 amino acids long. Germline V lookup: CDR1 SGHTA, CDR2 FQGNSA. The DNA of the CDR3 is TGTGCCAGCAGCTTAGATGGCAGGAGCTCCTACAATGAGCAGTTCTTC. This encodes CASSLDGRSSYNEQFF. Full variable domain (rest looked up from reference TRBV7-2 and TRBJ2-1): GAGVSQSPSNKVTEKGKDVELRCDPISGHTALYWYRQSLGQGLEFLIYFQGNSAPDKSGLPSDRFSAERTGGSVSTLTIQRTQQEDSAVYLCASSLDGRSSYNEQFFGPGTRLTVL.

The V gene is TRBV9, the J gene TRBJ2-6; the D is unclear. CDR1 is SGDLS, CDR2 YYNGEE, per germline. The CDR3 spans 17 residues. Trimming took 0 bases from V and 0 from J, leaving 10 bases between them. The CDR3 nucleotides are TGTGCCAGCAGCGTAGAGGGTCCAAGCTCTGGGGCCAACGTCCTGACTTTC. Its protein is CASSVEGPSSGANVLTF.

This clone was recorded once. The V and J genes are TRBV5-6 and TRBJ2-3, with 10 positions matching TRBD1. CDR1 is SGHDT, CDR2 YYEEEE, per germline. V lost 3 bases, J lost 3 bases, and 7 bases stayed unmatched. CDR3 size: 16 residues. The CDR3 spells CASSSARQGATDTQYF. Written as DNA, the CDR3 is TGTGCCAGCAGCTCGGCCAGACAGGGGGCTACAGATACGCAGTATTTT.

This clone appeared once. The chain joins TRBV6-5 to TRBJ1-6, with TRBD1 matching 8 bases. CDR1 and CDR2 (germline): MNHEY, SVGAGI. The ends lost 4 bases at V and 5 bases at J; junction bases unmatched: 4. This CDR3 contains 15 residues. The CDR3 reads CASSSQDRDNSPLHF. The CDR3 bases are TGTGCCAGCAGTTCCCAGGACAGGGATAATTCACCCCTCCACTTT.

J is TRBJ2-7 and V is TRBV29-1; the match to TRBD1 covers 11 bases. Germline CDR1 reads SQVTM; CDR2 reads ANQGSEA. This CDR3 contains 14 residues. The V and J ends lost 6 bases and 1 base, in that order; junction bases with no gene match: 5. The chain's CDR3 is CSVPGQGGSYEQYF. DNA for the CDR3: TGCAGCGTCCCGGGACAGGGGGGTTCCTACGAGCAGTACTTC.

This sequence joins TRBV27 and TRBJ2-3, with D possibly called TRBD1 or TRBD2 (5 bases each). Germline loops: CDR1 MNHEY, CDR2 SMNVEV (reference sequence). This CDR3 region has 15 residues. The V end lost 1 base, the J end lost 1 base, and 9 bases lay between the germline ends. This CDR3 is CASSLYGAGTDTQYF. CDR3 nucleotides: TGTGCCAGCAGTTTATACGGGGCAGGCACAGATACGCAGTATTTT.

The chain employs TRBV29-1 and TRBJ1-2; D possibly corresponds to TRBD1 (5 bases). This CDR3 comprises 13 residues. Germline CDR1 is SQVTM and CDR2 is ANQGSEA. Trimming took 7 bases from V and 8 from J, leaving 20 bases between them. CDR3 nucleotides: TGCAGCGGGTTAGGGAGCGGGGGAGGAGGCTACACCTTC. This encodes CSGLGSGGGGYTF.

The rearrangement joins TRBV6-5 to TRBJ1-1, with D maybe TRBD1 (5 bases). Germline V gene data show CDR1 as MNHEY and CDR2 as SVGAGI. The CDR3 length is 15 residues. Trimming left V 5 bases short and J 5 bases short, with 18 bases between. The CDR3 loop reads CASSMGRGKGTEAFF. The DNA for the CDR3 is TGTGCCAGCAGTATGGGTAGGGGAAAGGGGACTGAAGCTTTCTTT.

V is TRBV7-2 and J is TRBJ2-3; no firm D call. Germline-derived CDR1 and CDR2 are SGHTA and FQGNSA. The CDR3 runs 14 residues. V lost 0 bases and J 4 bases, leaving 8 bases between the germline ends. CDR3 sequence (DNA): TGTGCCAGCAGCTTAGCTAATTGGGCAGATACGCAGTATTTT. This sequence encodes CASSLANWADTQYF.

Ten or more counts support this clone. The rearrangement uses TRBV7-2 and TRBJ2-5; D possibly matches TRBD1 or TRBD2 (5 bases each). V was clipped by 4 bases and J by 5 bases, with 17 bases between them. Germline values: CDR1 SGHTA, CDR2 FQGNSA. The CDR3 spans 15 residues. Here the CDR3 reads CASSSPRGPGETQYF. CDR3 DNA sequence: TGTGCCAGCAGCTCGCCCCGGGGTCCAGGGGAGACCCAGTACTTC.

The V gene is TRBV6-5, the J gene TRBJ2-1, with no clear D. V was trimmed by 3 bases and J by 6 bases, leaving 12 bases between them. Germline CDR1 is MNHEY and CDR2 is SVGAGI. The CDR3 runs 14 residues. CDR3 nucleotide sequence: TGTGCCAGCAGTTATGTGGGTCGGACCAATGAGCAGTTCTTC. Translating gives CASSYVGRTNEQFF.

The gene calls are TRBV5-6 and TRBJ2-5, with D possibly matching TRBD2 (6 bases). Trimming took 6 bases from V and 3 from J, leaving 15 bases between them. The germline V gene encodes CDR1 SGHDT and CDR2 YYEEEE. The CDR3 runs to 14 residues. The CDR3 DNA reads TGTGCCAGCACCTTCTCTGGACTAAAAGAGACCCAGTACTTC. Its translation: CASTFSGLKETQYF.

This chain connects TRBV18 to TRBJ2-2; D not resolved. This CDR3 spans 14 amino acids. Trimming shortened V by 0 bases and J by 5 bases, and 7 bases separated the two germline ends. Germline loops: CDR1 KGHSH, CDR2 LQKENI. The CDR3, as DNA: TGTGCCAGCTCACCACCAGCGAGGACCGGGGAGCTGTTTTTT. It is translated as CASSPPARTGELFF.

The chain couples TRBV2 to TRBJ1-5; D not resolved. Germline CDR1 SNHLY, CDR2 FYNNEI. Trimming took off 7 bases at V and 0 bases at J, with 13 bases between the two ends. This CDR3 is built from 15 residues. The CDR3 nucleotides read TGTGCCAGCAATCCCGAAACTTATAGCAATCAGCCCCAGCATTTT. Its translation: CASNPETYSNQPQHF.

J is TRBJ1-5 and V is TRBV5-1; 8 bases fit TRBD1. The V gene end was trimmed by 4 bases and the J gene end by 2 bases; junction bases not matched to a gene: 8. The germline CDR1 and CDR2 sequences are SGHRS and YFSETQ. The CDR3 extends over 16 amino acids. The CDR3 loop is CASSPGPDRGNQPQHF. The CDR3 nucleotides read TGCGCCAGCAGCCCCGGACCGGACAGGGGCAATCAGCCCCAGCATTTT. The full variable domain, completed using reference TRBV5-1 and TRBJ1-5, is KAGVTQTPRYLIKTRGQQVTLSCSPISGHRSVSWYQQTPGQGLQFLFEYFSETQRNKGNFPGRFSGRQFSNSRSEMNVSTLELGDSALYLCASSPGPDRGNQPQHFGDGTRLSIL.

CDR3 sequence reads: CASSSDRGPSPLHF. The CDR3 nucleotides are TGCGCCAGCAGCTCGGACAGGGGGCCTTCACCCCTCCACTTT. The chain uses TRBV5-1 and TRBJ1-6, with 11 bases identical to TRBD1. CDR1 and CDR2 from the germline V gene are SGHRS and YFSETQ. Trimming at V came to 3 bases and at J to 9 bases, leaving 2 bases not matched to a gene. This CDR3 contains 14 residues.